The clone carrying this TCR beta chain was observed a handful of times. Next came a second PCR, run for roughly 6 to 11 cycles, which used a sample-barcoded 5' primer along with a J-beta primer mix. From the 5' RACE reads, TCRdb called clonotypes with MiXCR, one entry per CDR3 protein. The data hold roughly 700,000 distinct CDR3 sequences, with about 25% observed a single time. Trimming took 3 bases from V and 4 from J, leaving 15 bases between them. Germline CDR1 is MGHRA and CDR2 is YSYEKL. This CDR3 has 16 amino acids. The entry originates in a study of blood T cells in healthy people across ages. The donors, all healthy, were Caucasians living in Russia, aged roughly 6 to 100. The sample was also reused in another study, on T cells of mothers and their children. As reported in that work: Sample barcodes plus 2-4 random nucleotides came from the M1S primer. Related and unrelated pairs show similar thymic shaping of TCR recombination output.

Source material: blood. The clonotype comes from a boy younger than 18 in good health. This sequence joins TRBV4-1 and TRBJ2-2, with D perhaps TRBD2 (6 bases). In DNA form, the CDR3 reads TGCGCCAGCAGCCATCCAACTTCGGGAGTCACCGGGGAGCTGTTTTTT. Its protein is CASSHPTSGVTGELFF.